Listed here are 4 T cell receptor beta chains from one sample, sequenced in a study of cytomegalovirus exposure and HLA in healthy donors. It was with 60 Vbeta and 13 Jbeta primers that the PCR ran. Profiling relied on immunoSEQ multiplex PCR, and the TCRdb table lists in-frame clones only, not all of them. The sample lists 40,000 to 55,000 clones; roughly 60% were seen once. Sample: PBMCs. The origin of the receptors is a man in his 60s in good health and CMV-seropositive.

V usage is TRBV19 and J usage is TRBJ2-1, with 7 bases fitting TRBD2. The CDR3 runs to 15 residues. The ends lost 6 bases at V and 6 bases at J; junction bases unmatched: 11. Per the germline V gene, CDR1 is LNHDA and CDR2 is SQIVND (reference sequence). The CDR3 nucleotides are TGTGCCAGTAGCCGCAATTGGGCGGGAGCCAATGAGCAGTTCTTC. Residues: CASSRNWAGANEQFF. Full variable domain (outside the CDR3, taken from reference TRBV19 and TRBJ2-1): DGGITQSPKYLFRKEGQNVTLSCEQNLNHDAMYWYRQDPGQGLRLIYYSQIVNDFQKGDIAEGYSVSREKKESFPLTVTSAQKNPTAFYLCASSRNWAGANEQFFGPGTRLTVL.

The chain combines TRBV7-9 with TRBJ1-3; TRBD1 might be the D (6 bases). The germline CDR1 and CDR2 sequences are SEHNR and FQNEAQ (reference sequence). The CDR3 consists of 12 residues. Trimming pared 9 bases from V and 4 bases from J, leaving 10 bases between. The chain's CDR3 is CARQGSGNTIYF. The CDR3 DNA is TGTGCCAGACAGGGTTCAGGAAACACCATATATTTT.

The rearrangement uses TRBV4-1 and TRBJ1-5; a possible D gene is TRBD1 (6 bases). The length of the CDR3 is 15 residues. The germline CDR1 and CDR2 sequences are MGHRA and YSYEKL. V was pared by 0 bases and J by 5 bases, with 11 bases between. This CDR3 reads CASSQDLGQYQPQHF. CDR3 sequence (DNA): TGCGCCAGCAGCCAAGATTTAGGACAGTATCAGCCCCAGCATTTT.

The V gene is TRBV4-3, the J gene TRBJ2-6, with 13 bases that match TRBD2. The CDR3 length is 18 residues. V trimming: 4 bases; J trimming: 2 bases; junction bases outside the gene matches: 5. From germline, CDR1 is LGHNA and CDR2 YSLEER. The CDR3 DNA is TGCGCCAGCAGCCCATCGACTAGCGGGAGGACTGGGGCCAACGTCCTGACTTTC. Amino acid sequence: CASSPSTSGRTGANVLTF.